The clone carrying this T cell receptor (beta chain) was counted a few times. This entry comes from a study of blood T cell repertoires in COVID-19. Study-level information: COVID-19 samples collected from the United States, Italy and Spain covered acute and convalescent phases. In each case, the material was cDNA or gDNA derived from T cells, B-cell-depleted T cells, or PBMCs.

Trimming stripped 6 bases from V and 0 bases from J, with 8 bases between. The CDR3 runs to 14 residues. Germline loops: CDR1 SGHAT, CDR2 FQNNGV. Under the authors' procedure: Amplifying reference gene primers gave estimates of nucleated cell counts. Here immunoSEQ multiplex PCR was the method, and the copy in TCRdb shows in-frame clones only, minus some. V and J calls and clone size are as listed in that table; D and trimming were resolved from the DNA. The sample lists 100,000 to 150,000 clones, approximately 81% occurring once. The chain joins TRBV11-2 to TRBJ1-4; no clear D. This receptor was obtained from a man aged 60 to 75 with acute or convalescent COVID-19. Sequenced input: peripheral blood. CDR3 sequence reads: CASRTSPTNEKLFF. The CDR3 coding sequence is TGTGCCAGCAGAACCAGTCCAACTAATGAAAAACTGTTTTTT.